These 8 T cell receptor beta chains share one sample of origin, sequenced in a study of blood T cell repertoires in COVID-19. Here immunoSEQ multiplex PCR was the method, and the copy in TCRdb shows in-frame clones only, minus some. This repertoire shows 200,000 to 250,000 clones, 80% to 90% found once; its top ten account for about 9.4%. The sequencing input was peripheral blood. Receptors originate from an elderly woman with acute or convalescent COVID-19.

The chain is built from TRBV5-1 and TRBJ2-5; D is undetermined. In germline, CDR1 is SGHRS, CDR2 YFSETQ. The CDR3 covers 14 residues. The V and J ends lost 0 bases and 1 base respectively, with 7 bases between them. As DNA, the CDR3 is TGCGCCAGCAGCTTGGGACGGAGCCAAGAGACCCAGTACTTC. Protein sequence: CASSLGRSQETQYF. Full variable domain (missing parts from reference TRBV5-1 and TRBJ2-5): KAGVTQTPRYLIKTRGQQVTLSCSPISGHRSVSWYQQTPGQGLQFLFEYFSETQRNKGNFPGRFSGRQFSNSRSEMNVSTLELGDSALYLCASSLGRSQETQYFGPGTRLLVL.

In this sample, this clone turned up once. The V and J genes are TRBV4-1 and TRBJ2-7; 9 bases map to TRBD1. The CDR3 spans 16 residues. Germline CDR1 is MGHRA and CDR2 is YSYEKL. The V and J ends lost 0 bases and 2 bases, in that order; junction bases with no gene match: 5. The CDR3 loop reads CASSQEWGQGPYEQYF. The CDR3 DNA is TGCGCCAGCAGCCAAGAGTGGGGACAGGGACCCTACGAGCAGTACTTC.

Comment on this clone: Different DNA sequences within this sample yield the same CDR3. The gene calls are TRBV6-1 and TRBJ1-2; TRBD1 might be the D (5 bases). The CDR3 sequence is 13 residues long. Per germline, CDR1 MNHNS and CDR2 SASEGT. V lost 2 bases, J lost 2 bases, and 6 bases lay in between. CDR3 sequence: CASSERGNYGYTF. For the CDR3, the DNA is TGTGCCAGCAGTGAAAGGGGCAACTATGGCTACACCTTC.

In nucleotides, the CDR3 is TGTGCCAGCAGCTTAGGGCAGGGGGTAACCGAGCAGTACTTC. Protein sequence: CASSLGQGVTEQYF. This rearrangement joins TRBV11-3 to TRBJ2-7; TRBD1 aligns across 7 bases. The CDR3 has 14 amino acids. The germline V gene encodes CDR1 SGHNT and CDR2 YENEEA. The ends lost 1 base at V and 6 bases at J; junction bases unmatched: 6.

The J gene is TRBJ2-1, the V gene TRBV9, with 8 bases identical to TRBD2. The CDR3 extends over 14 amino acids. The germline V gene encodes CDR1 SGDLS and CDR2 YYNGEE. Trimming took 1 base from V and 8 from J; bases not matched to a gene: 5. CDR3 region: CASSVRTSKDEQFF. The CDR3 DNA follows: TGTGCCAGCAGCGTAAGGACTAGCAAGGATGAGCAGTTCTTC.

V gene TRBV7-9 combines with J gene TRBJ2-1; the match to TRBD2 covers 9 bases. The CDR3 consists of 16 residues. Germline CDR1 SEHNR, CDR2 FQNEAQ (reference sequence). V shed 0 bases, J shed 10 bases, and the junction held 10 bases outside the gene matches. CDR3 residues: CASSLAGLAGAGEQFF. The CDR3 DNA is TGTGCCAGCAGCTTAGCGGGGTTAGCGGGGGCAGGGGAGCAGTTCTTC.

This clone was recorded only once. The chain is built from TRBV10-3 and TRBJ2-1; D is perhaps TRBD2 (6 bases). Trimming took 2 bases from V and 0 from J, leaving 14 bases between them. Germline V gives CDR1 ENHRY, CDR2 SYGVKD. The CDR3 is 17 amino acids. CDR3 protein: CAISEPKDGSSYNEQFF. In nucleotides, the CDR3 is TGTGCCATCAGTGAGCCGAAAGACGGGAGCTCCTACAATGAGCAGTTCTTC.

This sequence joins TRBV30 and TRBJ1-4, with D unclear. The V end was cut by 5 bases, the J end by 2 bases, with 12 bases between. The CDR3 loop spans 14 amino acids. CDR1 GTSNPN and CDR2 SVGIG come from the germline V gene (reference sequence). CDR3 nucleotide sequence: TGTGCCTGGGGCCCTCCGGGGACTAATGAAAAACTGTTTTTT. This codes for CAWGPPGTNEKLFF.